These T cell receptor beta chains were read from a single sample in a study of beta chain features in type 1 diabetes. Repertoires were generated with immunoSEQ multiplex PCR, while TCRdb's copy carries only in-frame clones and drops some. The sample shows tens of thousands of clones, 30% to 35% of them seen only once. Material for sequencing was stem cell memory CD4+ T cells from blood. Source of these receptors: a young woman in good health. Each CDR3 is given with its conserved first and last residue. D genes are given only for firm matches. For some rows the clone size is stated as once, few or many, or as a class when expanded; others skip it.

v_gene	j_gene	d_gene	abundance	len	CDR3aa	CDR3nt
TRBV2	TRBJ2-7	NA	NA	11	CASSYIYEQYF	TGTGCCAGCAGTTATATCTACGAGCAGTACTTC
TRBV7-9	TRBJ1-6	TRBD1	NA	15	CASSLTGQGNSPLHF	TGTGCCAGCAGCTTAACGGGACAGGGGAATTCACCCCTCCACTTT
TRBV4-2	TRBJ2-1	TRBD2	NA	18	CASSQARTSGGRHNEQFF	TGTGCCAGCAGCCAAGCTAGGACTAGCGGGGGACGACACAATGAGCAGTTCTTC
TRBV27	TRBJ1-2	TRBD1	few	14	CASSLGQGAYGYTF	TGTGCCAGCAGTTTGGGACAGGGGGCCTATGGCTACACCTTC
TRBV11-2	TRBJ1-1	NA	NA	15	CASSLEGAMNTEAFF	TGTGCCAGCAGCTTAGAGGGGGCCATGAACACTGAAGCTTTCTTT
TRBV2	TRBJ2-6	NA	NA	16	CASSKSSVSGANVLTF	TGTGCCAGCAGTAAATCCTCGGTGTCTGGGGCCAACGTCCTGACTTTC
TRBV2	TRBJ1-2	TRBD1	NA	16	CASSDRDRQGAYGYTF	TGTGCCAGCAGTGACCGCGATCGACAGGGTGCCTATGGCTACACCTTC
TRBV7-2	TRBJ2-4	NA	few	15	CASSLDRGWENIQYF	TGTGCCAGCAGCTTAGACCGGGGATGGGAAAACATTCAGTACTTC
TRBV6-6	TRBJ2-7	NA	NA	15	CASRDQGGRDYEQYF	TGTGCCAGCAGGGATCAGGGGGGAAGGGACTACGAGCAGTACTTC
TRBV12-5	TRBJ2-1	TRBD2	NA	20	CASGLPRGTSGPYSYNEQFF	TGTGCTAGTGGTTTGCCACGCGGGACTAGCGGTCCCTACTCCTACAATGAGCAGTTCTTC
TRBV9	TRBJ1-2	TRBD1	NA	15	CASSFGTGVGYGYTF	TGTGCCAGCAGCTTTGGGACAGGGGTAGGCTATGGCTACACCTTC
TRBV5-1	TRBJ2-6	NA	NA	12	CASRSRANVLTF	TGCGCCAGCCGGAGCAGGGCCAACGTCCTGACTTTC
TRBV18	TRBJ2-1	NA	NA	15	CASSPNTGSYNEQFF	TGTGCCAGCTCACCAAATACAGGTTCCTACAATGAGCAGTTCTTC
TRBV6-7	TRBJ2-1	TRBD1	NA	16	CASSYSRTGPYNEQFF	TGTGCCAGCAGTTACTCGAGGACAGGACCTTACAATGAGCAGTTCTTC
TRBV2	TRBJ2-2	NA	NA	15	CASSEVAGTTGELFF	TGTGCCAGCAGTGAGGTGGCGGGCACCACCGGGGAGCTGTTTTTT
TRBV4-2	TRBJ1-1	NA	NA	14	CASSRDGRNTEAFF	TGTGCCAGCAGCCGTGACGGGAGGAACACTGAAGCTTTCTTT
TRBV30	TRBJ2-7	NA	few	13	CAWRESGSYEQYF	TGTGCCTGGAGAGAAAGCGGTTCCTACGAGCAGTACTTC
TRBV28	TRBJ1-2	TRBD1	NA	14	CASSSAGTDYGYTF	TGTGCCAGCAGCTCCGCCGGGACAGACTATGGCTACACCTTC
TRBV7-2	TRBJ2-7	TRBD1	few	15	CASSLAGGPSYEQYF	TGTGCCAGCAGCTTAGCAGGGGGCCCCTCCTACGAGCAGTACTTC
TRBV10-3	TRBJ2-5	NA	few	14	CATTQGLGAETQYF	TGTGCCACCACCCAAGGGCTTGGGGCAGAGACCCAGTACTTC
TRBV27	TRBJ2-3	NA	few	11	CASSGIDTQYF	TGTGCCAGCAGCGGTATAGATACGCAGTATTTT
TRBV5-1	TRBJ1-5	NA	once	13	CASSLGGNEPQHF	TGCGCCAGCAGCTTGGGCGGGAATGAGCCCCAGCATTTT
TRBV5-4	TRBJ1-2	NA	NA	12	CASSPREEGYTF	TGTGCCAGCAGCCCTCGTGAGGAGGGCTACACCTTC
TRBV5-4	TRBJ2-3	TRBD1	NA	14	CASSPDRVGYTQYF	TGTGCCAGCAGCCCGGACAGGGTAGGATATACGCAGTATTTT
TRBV10-3	TRBJ1-2	TRBD1	few	17	CAINNHYRDRNNYGYTF	TGTGCCATCAACAACCACTACCGGGACAGAAACAACTATGGCTACACCTTC
TRBV11-2	TRBJ1-1	NA	NA	13	CASSLRPNTEAFF	TGTGCCAGCAGCTTGAGGCCGAACACTGAAGCTTTCTTT
TRBV11-2	TRBJ1-1	TRBD1	few	15	CASRRPGTGDTEAFF	TGTGCCAGCAGACGTCCCGGGACAGGGGACACTGAAGCTTTCTTT
TRBV7-2	TRBJ2-3	TRBD2	few	16	CASSAPGTRGGDTQYF	TGTGCCAGCAGCGCCCCCGGGACTAGGGGGGGAGATACGCAGTATTTT
TRBV5-1	TRBJ2-3	NA	few	14	CASSLARVSDTQYF	TGCGCCAGCAGCTTGGCCAGGGTGAGCGATACGCAGTATTTT
TRBV19	TRBJ2-1	TRBD2	few	15	CASSYLSGRANEQFF	TGTGCCAGTAGTTACCTCAGCGGGAGGGCCAATGAGCAGTTCTTC
TRBV10-2	TRBJ2-5	NA	NA	13	CASSPTRPETQYF	TGCGCCAGCAGTCCGACTAGACCAGAGACCCAGTACTTC
TRBV10-3	TRBJ2-6	TRBD1	NA	17	CAIYSGTGRSGANVLTF	TGTGCCATTTATTCCGGGACAGGGCGCTCTGGGGCCAACGTCCTGACTTTC
TRBV7-6	TRBJ2-1	NA	NA	16	CASSLPSVYSYNEQFF	TGTGCCAGCAGTCTACCCAGCGTTTACTCCTACAATGAGCAGTTCTTC
TRBV7-9	TRBJ2-6	NA	few	15	CASTSRGSGANVLTF	TGTGCCAGCACATCGCGGGGATCTGGGGCCAACGTCCTGACTTTC
TRBV5-6	TRBJ1-2	NA	NA	13	CASNLWRNYGYTF	TGTGCCAGCAATCTTTGGAGAAACTATGGCTACACCTTC
TRBV27	TRBJ2-7	NA	NA	13	CASSSTDRSRQYF	TGTGCCAGCAGTTCAACCGACAGGTCCAGGCAGTACTTC
TRBV7-6	TRBJ1-1	NA	NA	13	CASSLAEASGAFF	TGTGCCAGCAGCTTAGCCGAGGCGTCGGGGGCTTTCTTT
TRBV9	TRBJ2-5	TRBD2	NA	15	CASSVGGLAVETQYF	TGTGCCAGCAGCGTAGGGGGACTAGCTGTAGAGACCCAGTACTTC
TRBV5-1	TRBJ2-7	NA	NA	13	CASRPSESYEQYF	TGCGCCAGCCGGCCTAGCGAGTCCTACGAGCAGTACTTC
TRBV30	TRBJ1-3	TRBD1	few	14	CAGLIRGLENTIYF	TGTGCCGGCTTAATTAGGGGGCTAGAAAACACCATATATTTT
TRBV2	TRBJ2-5	TRBD2	NA	14	CASSALAGQETQYF	TGTGCCAGCAGCGCCCTAGCGGGGCAAGAGACCCAGTACTTC
TRBV2	TRBJ2-1	TRBD1	few	13	CASIRDRYNEQFF	TGTGCCAGCATACGGGACAGATACAATGAGCAGTTCTTC
TRBV2	TRBJ1-3	NA	NA	14	CASNQGVNGNTIYF	TGTGCCAGCAATCAGGGCGTTAATGGAAACACCATATATTTT
TRBV6-1	TRBJ1-5	NA	few	15	CASSELTGRGQPQHF	TGTGCCAGCAGTGAACTGACAGGTCGAGGGCAGCCCCAGCATTTT
TRBV5-6	TRBJ2-3	NA	few	13	CASRRPETDTQYF	TGTGCCAGCCGGAGGCCCGAGACAGATACGCAGTATTTT
TRBV13	TRBJ2-1	NA	few	14	CASSLTNGYNEQFF	TGTGCCAGCAGCTTAACTAACGGGTACAATGAGCAGTTCTTC
TRBV7-9	TRBJ1-5	TRBD1	few	14	CASSLGQGGQPQHF	TGTGCCAGCAGCCTGGGACAGGGAGGCCAGCCCCAGCATTTT
TRBV11-3	TRBJ2-7	TRBD2	NA	17	CASSPRRWTSGIYEQYF	TGTGCCAGCAGTCCTCGGAGGTGGACTAGCGGGATATACGAGCAGTACTTC
TRBV5-8	TRBJ1-2	NA	NA	14	CASSPRGSDYGYTF	TGTGCCAGCAGCCCAAGAGGATCCGACTATGGCTACACCTTC
TRBV30	TRBJ1-5	NA	NA	16	CAWSVQGREGGQPQHF	TGTGCCTGGAGTGTACAGGGCAGGGAGGGCGGTCAGCCCCAGCATTTT
TRBV29-1	TRBJ2-5	TRBD2	many	12	CSPPQREETQYF	TGCAGCCCTCCACAGCGGGAGGAGACCCAGTACTTC